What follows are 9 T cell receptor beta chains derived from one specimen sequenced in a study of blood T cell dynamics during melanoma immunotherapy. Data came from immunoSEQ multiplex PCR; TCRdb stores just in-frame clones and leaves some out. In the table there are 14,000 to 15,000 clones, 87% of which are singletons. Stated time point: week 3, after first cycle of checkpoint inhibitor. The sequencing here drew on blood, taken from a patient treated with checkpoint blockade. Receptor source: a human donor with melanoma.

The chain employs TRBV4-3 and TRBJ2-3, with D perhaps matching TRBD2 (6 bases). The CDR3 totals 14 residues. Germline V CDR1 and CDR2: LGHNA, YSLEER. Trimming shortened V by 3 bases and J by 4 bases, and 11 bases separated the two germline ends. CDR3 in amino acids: CASSHGGWADTQYF. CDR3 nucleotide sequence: TGCGCCAGCAGCCACGGAGGGTGGGCAGATACGCAGTATTTT.

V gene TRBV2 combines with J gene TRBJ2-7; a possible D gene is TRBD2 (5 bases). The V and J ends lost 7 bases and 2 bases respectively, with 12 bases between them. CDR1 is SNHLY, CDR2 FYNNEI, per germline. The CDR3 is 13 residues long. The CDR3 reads CASTPDGAYEQYF. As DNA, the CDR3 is TGTGCCAGCACCCCAGACGGGGCCTACGAGCAGTACTTC. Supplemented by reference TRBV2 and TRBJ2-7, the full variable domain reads EPEVTQTPSHQVTQMGQEVILRCVPISNHLYFYWYRQILGQKVEFLVSFYNNEISEKSEIFDDQFSVERPDGSNFTLKIRSTKLEDSAMYFCASTPDGAYEQYFGPGTRLTVT.

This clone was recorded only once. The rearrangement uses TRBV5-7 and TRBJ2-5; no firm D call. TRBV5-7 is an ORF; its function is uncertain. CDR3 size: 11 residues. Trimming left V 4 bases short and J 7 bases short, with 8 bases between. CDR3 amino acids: CASSGLGTQYF. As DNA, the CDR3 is TGTGCCAGCAGCGGGCTTGGGACCCAGTACTTC.

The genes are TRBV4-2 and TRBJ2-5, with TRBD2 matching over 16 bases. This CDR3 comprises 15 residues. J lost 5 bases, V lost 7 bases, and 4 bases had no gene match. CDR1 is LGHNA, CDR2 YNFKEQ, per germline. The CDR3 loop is CASKPGLAGGETQYF. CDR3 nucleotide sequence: TGTGCCAGCAAACCGGGACTAGCGGGGGGGGAGACCCAGTACTTC.

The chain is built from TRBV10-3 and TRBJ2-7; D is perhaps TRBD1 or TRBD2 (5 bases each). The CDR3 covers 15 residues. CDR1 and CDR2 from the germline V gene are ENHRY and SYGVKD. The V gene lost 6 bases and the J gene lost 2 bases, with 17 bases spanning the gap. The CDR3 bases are TGTGCCATCAGGTCGGGACCGCCGAATCCCTACGAGCAGTACTTC. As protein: CAIRSGPPNPYEQYF.

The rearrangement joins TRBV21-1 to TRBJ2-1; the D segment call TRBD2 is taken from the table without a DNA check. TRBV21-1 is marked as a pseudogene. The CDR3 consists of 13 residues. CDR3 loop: CASSKARQIEQFF. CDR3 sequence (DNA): TGTGCCAGCAGCAAAGCGCGGCAGATTGAGCAGTTCTTC.

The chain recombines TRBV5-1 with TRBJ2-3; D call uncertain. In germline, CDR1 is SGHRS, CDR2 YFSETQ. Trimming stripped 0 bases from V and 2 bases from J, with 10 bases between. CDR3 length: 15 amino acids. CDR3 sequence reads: CASSLGAANTDTQYF. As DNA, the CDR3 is TGCGCCAGCAGCTTGGGGGCCGCTAACACAGATACGCAGTATTTT.

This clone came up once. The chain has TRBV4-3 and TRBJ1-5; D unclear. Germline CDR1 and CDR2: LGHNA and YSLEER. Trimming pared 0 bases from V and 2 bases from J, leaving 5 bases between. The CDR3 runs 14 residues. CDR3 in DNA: TGCGCCAGCAGCCAAGAAAGGGGCAATCAGCCCCAGCATTTT. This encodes CASSQERGNQPQHF.

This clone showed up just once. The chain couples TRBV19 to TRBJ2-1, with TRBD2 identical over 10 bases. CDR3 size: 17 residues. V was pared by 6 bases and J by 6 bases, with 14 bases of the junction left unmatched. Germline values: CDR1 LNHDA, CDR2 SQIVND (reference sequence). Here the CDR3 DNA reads TGTGCCAGTAGCTTAAGACTAGCGGGCATACTATTCAATGAGCAGTTCTTC. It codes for CASSLRLAGILFNEQFF.